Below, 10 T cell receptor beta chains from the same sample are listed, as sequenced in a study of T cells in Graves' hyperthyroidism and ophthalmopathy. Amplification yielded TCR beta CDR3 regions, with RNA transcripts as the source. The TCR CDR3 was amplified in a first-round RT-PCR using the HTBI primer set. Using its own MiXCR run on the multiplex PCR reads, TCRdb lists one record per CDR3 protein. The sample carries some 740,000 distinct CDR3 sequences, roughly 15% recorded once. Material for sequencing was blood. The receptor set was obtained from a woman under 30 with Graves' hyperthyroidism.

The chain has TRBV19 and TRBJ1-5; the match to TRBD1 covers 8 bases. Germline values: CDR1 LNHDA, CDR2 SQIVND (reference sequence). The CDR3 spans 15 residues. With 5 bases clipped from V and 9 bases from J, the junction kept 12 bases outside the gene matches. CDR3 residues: CASSPGTGDKWPQHF. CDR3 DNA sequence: TGTGCCAGTAGTCCCGGGACAGGTGACAAGTGGCCCCAGCATTTT.

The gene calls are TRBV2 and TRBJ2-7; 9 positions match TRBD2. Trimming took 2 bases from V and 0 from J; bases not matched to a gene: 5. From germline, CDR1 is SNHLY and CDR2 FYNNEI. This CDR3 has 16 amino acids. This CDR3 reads CASSELAGGSSYEQYF. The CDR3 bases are TGTGCCAGCAGTGAACTGGCGGGAGGGTCCTCCTACGAGCAGTACTTC.

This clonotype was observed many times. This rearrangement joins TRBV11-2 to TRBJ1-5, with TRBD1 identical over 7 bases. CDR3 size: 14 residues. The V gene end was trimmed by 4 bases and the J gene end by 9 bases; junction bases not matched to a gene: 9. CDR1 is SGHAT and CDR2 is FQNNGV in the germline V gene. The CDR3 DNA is TGTGCCAGCAGCTCGACAGGGTATGGACTGCCCCAGCATTTT. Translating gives CASSSTGYGLPQHF. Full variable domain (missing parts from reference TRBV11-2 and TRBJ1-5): EAGVAQSPRYKIIEKRQSVAFWCNPISGHATLYWYQQILGQGPKLLIQFQNNGVVDDSQLPKDRFSAERLKGVDSTLKIQPAKLEDSAVYLCASSSTGYGLPQHFGDGTRLSIL.

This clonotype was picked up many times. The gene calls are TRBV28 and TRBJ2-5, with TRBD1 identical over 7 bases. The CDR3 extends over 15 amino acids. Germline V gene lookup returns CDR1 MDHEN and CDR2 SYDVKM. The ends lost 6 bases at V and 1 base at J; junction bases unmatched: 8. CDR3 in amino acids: CASSLGTAAQETQYF. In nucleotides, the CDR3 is TGTGCCAGCAGCCTCGGGACAGCCGCCCAAGAGACCCAGTACTTC.

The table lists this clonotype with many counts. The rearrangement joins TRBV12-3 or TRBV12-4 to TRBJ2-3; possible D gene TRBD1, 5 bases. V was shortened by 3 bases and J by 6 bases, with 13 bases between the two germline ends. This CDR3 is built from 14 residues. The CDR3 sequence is CASSFPAGPDTQYF. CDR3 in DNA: TGTGCCAGCAGTTTCCCGGCAGGGCCCGATACGCAGTATTTT.

The CDR3 is CASSIWDRGNTEAFF. CDR3 DNA sequence: TGTGCCAGTAGTATTTGGGACAGGGGGAACACTGAAGCTTTCTTT. The genes are TRBV19 and TRBJ1-1; 10 positions match TRBD1. The CDR3 has 15 amino acids. After removal of 3 bases from V and 1 base from J, the junction contained 2 bases not matched to a gene. Germline assignment: CDR1 LNHDA and CDR2 SQIVND (reference sequence).

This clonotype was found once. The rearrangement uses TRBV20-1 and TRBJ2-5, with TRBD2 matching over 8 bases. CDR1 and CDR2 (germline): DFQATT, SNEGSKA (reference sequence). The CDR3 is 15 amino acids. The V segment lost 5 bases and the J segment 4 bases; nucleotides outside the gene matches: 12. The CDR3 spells CSAPPIGGRSETQYF. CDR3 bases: TGCAGTGCTCCCCCAATTGGCGGGAGGTCAGAGACCCAGTACTTC.

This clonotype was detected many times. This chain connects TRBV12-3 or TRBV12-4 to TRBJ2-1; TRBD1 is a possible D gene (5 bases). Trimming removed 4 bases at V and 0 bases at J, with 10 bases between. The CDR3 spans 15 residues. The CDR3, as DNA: TGTGCCAGCAGTTCCTCTGACAGCTCCTACAATGAGCAGTTCTTC. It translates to CASSSSDSSYNEQFF.

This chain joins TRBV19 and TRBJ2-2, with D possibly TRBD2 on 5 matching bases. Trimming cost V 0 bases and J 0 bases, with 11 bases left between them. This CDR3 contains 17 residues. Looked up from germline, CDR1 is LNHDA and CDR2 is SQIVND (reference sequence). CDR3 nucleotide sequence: TGTGCCAGTAGTATAGATCGTCCCGGGACGAACACCGGGGAGCTGTTTTTT. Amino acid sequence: CASSIDRPGTNTGELFF.

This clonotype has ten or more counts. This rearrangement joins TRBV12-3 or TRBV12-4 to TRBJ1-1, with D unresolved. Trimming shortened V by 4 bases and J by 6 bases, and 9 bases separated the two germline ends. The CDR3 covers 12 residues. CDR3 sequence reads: CASSSYAPEAFF. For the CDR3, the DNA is TGTGCCAGCAGTTCCTACGCGCCTGAAGCTTTCTTT.